The sequence of this T cell receptor beta chain was determined in a study of T cells in tuberculosis. Trimming at V came to 6 bases and at J to 8 bases, leaving 9 bases not matched to a gene. The length of the CDR3 is 14 residues. The V gene's germline CDR1 is ENHRY and CDR2 SYGVKD. Produced via immunoSEQ multiplex PCR; TCRdb's table is partial and in-frame only. The sample yields around 29,000 clones, 85% to 95% seen once. This clone is a singleton in its sample. The sequence was collected from a donor between 10 and 35 years old with latent tuberculosis or without tuberculosis infection. The sample was PBMCs. The V call is TRBV10-3, the J call TRBJ2-2; 7 bases agree with TRBD2. Here the CDR3 reads CAIRASGEKGELFF. The CDR3, as DNA: TGTGCCATCAGGGCTAGCGGAGAAAAGGGGGAGCTGTTTTTT.